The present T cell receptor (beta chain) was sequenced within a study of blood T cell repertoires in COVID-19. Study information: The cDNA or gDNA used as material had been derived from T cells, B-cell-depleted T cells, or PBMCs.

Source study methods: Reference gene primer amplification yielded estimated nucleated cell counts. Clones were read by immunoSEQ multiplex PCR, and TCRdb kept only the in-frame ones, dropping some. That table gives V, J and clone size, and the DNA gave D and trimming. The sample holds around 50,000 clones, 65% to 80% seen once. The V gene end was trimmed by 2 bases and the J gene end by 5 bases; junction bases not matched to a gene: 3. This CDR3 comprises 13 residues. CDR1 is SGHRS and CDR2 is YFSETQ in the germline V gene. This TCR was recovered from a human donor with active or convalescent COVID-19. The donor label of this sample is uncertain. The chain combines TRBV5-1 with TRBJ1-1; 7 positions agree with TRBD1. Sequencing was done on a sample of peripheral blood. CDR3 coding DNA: TGCGCCAGCAGCTTTGAGGGGGCGACTGAAGCTTTCTTT. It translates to CASSFEGATEAFF.